Described below is a single T cell receptor beta chain sequence and its context. Germline CDR1 MGHRA, CDR2 YSYEKL. The CDR3 has 16 amino acids. The V gene end was trimmed by 4 bases and the J gene end by 6 bases; junction bases not matched to a gene: 8. Repertoires were generated with immunoSEQ multiplex PCR, while TCRdb's copy carries only in-frame clones and drops some. The table records roughly 32,000 clones, about nine tenths of them present only once. The data were obtained in a study of blood T cell repertoires in COVID-19. About the study: Material from acute and convalescent COVID-19 was sourced from the United States, Italy and Spain.

The sequenced material came from peripheral blood. The TCR originated in a human donor with active COVID-19. The donor label of this sample is uncertain. This chain connects TRBV4-1 to TRBJ2-5; 13 bases align to TRBD2. The CDR3 DNA sequence: TGCGCCAGCAGCCCCGGACTAGCGGGAGAGCCGAAGACCCAGTACTTC. Encoded protein: CASSPGLAGEPKTQYF.